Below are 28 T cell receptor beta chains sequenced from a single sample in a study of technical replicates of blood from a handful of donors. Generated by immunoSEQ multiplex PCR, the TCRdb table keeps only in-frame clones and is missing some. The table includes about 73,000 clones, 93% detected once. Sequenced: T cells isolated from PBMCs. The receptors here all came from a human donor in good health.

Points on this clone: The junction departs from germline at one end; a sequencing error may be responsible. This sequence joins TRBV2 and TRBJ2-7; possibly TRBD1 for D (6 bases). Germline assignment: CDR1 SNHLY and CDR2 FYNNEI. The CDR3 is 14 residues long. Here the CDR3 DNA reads TGTGCCAACAGTTTCCGGGACAAGTCCTACGAGCAGTACTTC. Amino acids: CANSFRDKSYEQYF.

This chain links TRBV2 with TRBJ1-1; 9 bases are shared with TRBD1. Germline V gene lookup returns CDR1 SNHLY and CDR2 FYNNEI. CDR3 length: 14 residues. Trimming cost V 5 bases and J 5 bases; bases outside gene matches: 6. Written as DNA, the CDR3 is TGTGCCAGCAGTCTGACAGGGGGAGCGACTGAAGCTTTCTTT. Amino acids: CASSLTGGATEAFF.

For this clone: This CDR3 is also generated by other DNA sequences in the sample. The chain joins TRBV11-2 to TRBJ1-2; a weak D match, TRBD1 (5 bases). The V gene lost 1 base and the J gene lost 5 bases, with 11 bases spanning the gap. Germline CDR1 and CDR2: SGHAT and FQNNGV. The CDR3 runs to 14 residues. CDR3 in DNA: TGTGCCAGCAGCTTAGGTCAGGGAGGATATGGCTACACCTTC. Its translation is CASSLGQGGYGYTF.

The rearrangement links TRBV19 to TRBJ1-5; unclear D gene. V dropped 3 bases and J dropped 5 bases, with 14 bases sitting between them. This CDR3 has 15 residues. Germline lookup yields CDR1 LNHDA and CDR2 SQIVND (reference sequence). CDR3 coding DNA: TGTGCCAGTAGTATCGCAGCGGTTGGGTATCAGCCCCAGCATTTT. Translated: CASSIAAVGYQPQHF.

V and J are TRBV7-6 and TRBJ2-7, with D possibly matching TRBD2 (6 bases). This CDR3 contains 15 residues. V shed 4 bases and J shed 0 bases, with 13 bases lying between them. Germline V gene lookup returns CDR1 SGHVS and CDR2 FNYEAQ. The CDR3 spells CASSSSSGSSYEQYF. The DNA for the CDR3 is TGTGCCAGCAGCTCTAGTAGCGGAAGCTCCTACGAGCAGTACTTC.

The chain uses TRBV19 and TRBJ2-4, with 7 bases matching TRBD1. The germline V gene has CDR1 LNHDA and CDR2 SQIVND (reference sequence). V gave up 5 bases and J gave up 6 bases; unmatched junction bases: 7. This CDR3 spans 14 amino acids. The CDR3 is CASSPRTGTNIQYF. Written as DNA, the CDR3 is TGTGCCAGTAGTCCAAGGACAGGAACAAACATTCAGTACTTC.

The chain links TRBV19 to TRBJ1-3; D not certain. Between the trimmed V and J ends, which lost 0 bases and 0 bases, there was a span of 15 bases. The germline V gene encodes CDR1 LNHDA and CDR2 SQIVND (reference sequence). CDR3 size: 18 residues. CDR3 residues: CASSIDGRTLDSGNTIYF. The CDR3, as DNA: TGTGCCAGTAGTATAGATGGGAGGACTCTTGACTCTGGAAACACCATATATTTT.

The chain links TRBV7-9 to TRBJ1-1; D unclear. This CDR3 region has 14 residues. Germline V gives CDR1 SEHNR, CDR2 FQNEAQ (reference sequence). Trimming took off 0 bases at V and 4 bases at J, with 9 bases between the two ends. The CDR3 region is CASSLASVITEAFF. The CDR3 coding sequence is TGTGCCAGCAGCTTAGCCTCGGTGATCACTGAAGCTTTCTTT.

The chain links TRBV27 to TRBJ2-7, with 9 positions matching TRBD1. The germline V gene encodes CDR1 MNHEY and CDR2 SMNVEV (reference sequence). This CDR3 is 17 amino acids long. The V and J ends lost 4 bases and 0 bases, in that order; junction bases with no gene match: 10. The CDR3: CASSSLKTGGGSYEQYF. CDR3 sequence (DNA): TGTGCCAGCAGTTCCCTAAAGACAGGGGGGGGCTCCTACGAGCAGTACTTC.

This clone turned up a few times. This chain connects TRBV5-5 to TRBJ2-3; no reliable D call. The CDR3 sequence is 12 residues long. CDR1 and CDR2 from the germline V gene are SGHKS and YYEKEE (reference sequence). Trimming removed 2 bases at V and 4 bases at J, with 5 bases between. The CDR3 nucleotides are TGTGCCAGCAGCTTAAGCGCAGATACGCAGTATTTT. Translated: CASSLSADTQYF.

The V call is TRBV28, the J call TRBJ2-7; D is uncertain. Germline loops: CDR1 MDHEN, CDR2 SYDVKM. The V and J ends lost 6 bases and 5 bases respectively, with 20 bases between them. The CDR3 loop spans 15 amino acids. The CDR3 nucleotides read TGTGCCAGCAGGAGGAGAGCAACAAGCCCCGACGAGCAGTACTTC. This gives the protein CASRRRATSPDEQYF.

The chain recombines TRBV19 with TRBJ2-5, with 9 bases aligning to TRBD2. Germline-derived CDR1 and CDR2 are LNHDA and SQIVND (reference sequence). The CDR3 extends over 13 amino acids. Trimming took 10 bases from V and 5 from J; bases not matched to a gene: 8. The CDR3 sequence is CATDSGGTETQYF. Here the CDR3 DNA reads TGTGCCACCGATAGCGGGGGTACGGAGACCCAGTACTTC.

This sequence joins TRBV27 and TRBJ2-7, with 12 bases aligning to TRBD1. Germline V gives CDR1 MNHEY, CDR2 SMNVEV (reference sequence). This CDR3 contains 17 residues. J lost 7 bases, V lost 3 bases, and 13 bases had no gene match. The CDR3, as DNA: TGTGCCAGCAGTTTCCTAATCGACCGGGACAGGGGGCGTGAGCAGTACTTC. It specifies CASSFLIDRDRGREQYF.

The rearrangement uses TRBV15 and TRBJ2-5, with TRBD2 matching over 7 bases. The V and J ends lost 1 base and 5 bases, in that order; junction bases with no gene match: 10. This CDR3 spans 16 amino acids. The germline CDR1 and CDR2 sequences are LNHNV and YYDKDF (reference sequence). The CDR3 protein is CATSRGGISGMETQYF. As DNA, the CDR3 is TGTGCCACCAGCAGAGGAGGGATAAGCGGGATGGAGACCCAGTACTTC.

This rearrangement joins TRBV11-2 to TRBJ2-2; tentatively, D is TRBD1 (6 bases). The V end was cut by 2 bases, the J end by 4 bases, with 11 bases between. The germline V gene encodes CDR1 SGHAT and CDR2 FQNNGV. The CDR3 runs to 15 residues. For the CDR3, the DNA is TGTGCCAGCAGCTTAACAGGGTGGGGCACCGGGGAGCTGTTTTTT. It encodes CASSLTGWGTGELFF.

CDR3 DNA sequence: TGTGCCACCAGCCCCGGGCGGGAGGGGCCTGGCTACACCTTC. Amino acids: CATSPGREGPGYTF. The chain couples TRBV15 to TRBJ1-2; TRBD1 is a possible D gene (5 bases). This CDR3 is built from 14 residues. Per the germline V gene, CDR1 is LNHNV and CDR2 is YYDKDF (reference sequence). V was shortened by 5 bases and J by 7 bases, with 17 bases between the two germline ends.

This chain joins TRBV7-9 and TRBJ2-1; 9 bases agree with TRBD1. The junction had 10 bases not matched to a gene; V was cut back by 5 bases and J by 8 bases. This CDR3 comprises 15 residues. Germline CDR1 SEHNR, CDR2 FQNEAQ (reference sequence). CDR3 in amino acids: CASSPTRDREDEQFF. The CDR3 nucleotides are TGTGCCAGCAGCCCAACGAGGGACAGGGAGGATGAGCAGTTCTTC. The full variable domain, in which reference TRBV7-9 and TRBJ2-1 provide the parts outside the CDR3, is DTGVSQNPRHKITKRGQNVTFRCDPISEHNRLYWYRQTLGQGPEFLTYFQNEAQLEKSRLLSDRFSAERPKGSFSTLEIQRTEQGDSAMYLCASSPTRDREDEQFFGPGTRLTVL.

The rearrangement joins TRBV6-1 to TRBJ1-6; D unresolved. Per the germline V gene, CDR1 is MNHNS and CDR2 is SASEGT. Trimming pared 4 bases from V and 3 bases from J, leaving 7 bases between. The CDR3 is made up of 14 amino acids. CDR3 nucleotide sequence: TGTGCCAGCAGTGGGCAATACTATAATTCACCCCTCCACTTT. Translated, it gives CASSGQYYNSPLHF.

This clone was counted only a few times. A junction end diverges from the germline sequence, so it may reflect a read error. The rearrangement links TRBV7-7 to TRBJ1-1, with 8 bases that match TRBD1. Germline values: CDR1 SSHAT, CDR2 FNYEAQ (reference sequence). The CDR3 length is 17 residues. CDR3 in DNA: TGTGCTAGCAGCCCGAGACAGGGGAGAGACTGTGCCACTGAAGCTTTCTTT. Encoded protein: CASSPRQGRDCATEAFF.

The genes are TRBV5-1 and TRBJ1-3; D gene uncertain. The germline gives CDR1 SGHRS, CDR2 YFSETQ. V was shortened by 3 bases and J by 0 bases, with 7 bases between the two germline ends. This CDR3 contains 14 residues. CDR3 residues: CASSSFSSGNTIYF. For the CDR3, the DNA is TGCGCCAGCAGCTCCTTTTCCTCTGGAAACACCATATATTTT.

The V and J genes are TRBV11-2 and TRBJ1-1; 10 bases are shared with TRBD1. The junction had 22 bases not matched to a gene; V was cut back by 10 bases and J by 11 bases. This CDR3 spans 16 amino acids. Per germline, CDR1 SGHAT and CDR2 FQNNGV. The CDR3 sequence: CATGGPGQGSLTGAFF. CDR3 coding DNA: TGTGCCACCGGGGGACCGGGACAGGGGTCTCTGACTGGGGCTTTCTTT.

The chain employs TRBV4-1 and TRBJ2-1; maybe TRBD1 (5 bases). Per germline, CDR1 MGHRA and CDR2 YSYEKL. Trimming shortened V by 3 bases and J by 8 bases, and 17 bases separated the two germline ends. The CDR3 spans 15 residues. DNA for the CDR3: TGCGCCAGCAGCCAGCCCCCCTCATCCAGGGATGAGCAGTTCTTC. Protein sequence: CASSQPPSSRDEQFF.

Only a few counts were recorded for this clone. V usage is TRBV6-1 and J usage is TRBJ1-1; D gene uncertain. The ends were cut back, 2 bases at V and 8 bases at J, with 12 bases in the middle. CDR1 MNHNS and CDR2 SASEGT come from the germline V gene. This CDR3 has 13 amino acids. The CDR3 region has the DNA TGTGCCAGCAGTGAAATAATTTCGTTAGAAGCTTTCTTT. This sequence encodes CASSEIISLEAFF.

The CDR3 sequence is CASRLRTDQYEQFF. The CDR3, as DNA: TGTGCCAGCCGTCTTCGAACAGATCAGTATGAGCAGTTCTTC. This chain joins TRBV7-9 and TRBJ2-1; no clear D gene. Germline values: CDR1 SEHNR, CDR2 FQNEAQ (reference sequence). V was pared by 8 bases and J by 8 bases, with 19 bases between. This CDR3 contains 14 residues.

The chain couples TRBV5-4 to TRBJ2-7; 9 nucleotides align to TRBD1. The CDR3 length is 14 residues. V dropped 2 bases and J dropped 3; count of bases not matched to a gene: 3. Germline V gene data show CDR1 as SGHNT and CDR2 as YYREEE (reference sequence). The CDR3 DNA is TGTGCCAGCAGCTTAGGGACAGGGCGCTACGAGCAGTACTTC. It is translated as CASSLGTGRYEQYF.

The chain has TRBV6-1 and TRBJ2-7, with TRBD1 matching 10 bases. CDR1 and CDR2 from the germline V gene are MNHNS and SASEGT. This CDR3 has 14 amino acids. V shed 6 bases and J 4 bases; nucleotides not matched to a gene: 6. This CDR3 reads CASRETGGGYEQYF. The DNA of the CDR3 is TGTGCCAGCAGAGAGACAGGGGGCGGGTACGAGCAGTACTTC.

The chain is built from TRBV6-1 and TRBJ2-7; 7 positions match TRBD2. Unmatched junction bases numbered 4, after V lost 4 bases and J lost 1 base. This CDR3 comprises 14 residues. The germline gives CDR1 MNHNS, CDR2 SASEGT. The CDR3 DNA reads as TGTGCCAGCAGTGGTTTGGGGGGGTCCTACGAGCAGTACTTC. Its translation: CASSGLGGSYEQYF.

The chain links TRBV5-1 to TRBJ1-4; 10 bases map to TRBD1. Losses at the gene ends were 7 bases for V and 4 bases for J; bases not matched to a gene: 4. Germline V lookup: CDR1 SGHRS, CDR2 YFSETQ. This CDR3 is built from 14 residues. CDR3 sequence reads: CASGQGDINEKLFF. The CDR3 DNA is TGCGCCAGCGGACAGGGGGACATTAATGAAAAACTGTTTTTT.